This T cell receptor (beta chain) came from a study of OX40 agonist ivuxolimab in advanced cancers. Study information: At 0.01 to 10 mg/kg, ivuxolimab was administered intravenously to patients every 2 weeks. The study, taken as a whole, reports: Clonal expansion from baseline to week 6 occurred in both CD4+ and CD8+ T cells.

As to this clone: Its target is not known.

This table comes from immunoSEQ multiplex PCR, and its TCRdb copy is limited to in-frame clones, with some not included. This sample has fewer than 70,000 clones; more than 70% occur once, and the top ten carry approximately 0.99%. The germline V gene encodes CDR1 MNHEY and CDR2 SVGAGI. The CDR3 spans 14 residues. V lost 6 bases, J lost 8 bases, and 16 bases lay in between. The V and J genes are TRBV6-5 and TRBJ1-4; maybe TRBD1 (5 bases). Sequences were derived from CD4+ or CD8+ T cells sorted from blood, sampled in a trial of the OX40 agonist ivuxolimab. This TCR was recovered from an adult with an advanced solid tumor such as melanoma, head and neck, liver or kidney cancer. For the CDR3, the DNA is TGTGCCAGCAGACCAGGGCCGATAGGGGAAAAACTGTTTTTT. Encoded protein: CASRPGPIGEKLFF.